This entry describes one TCR beta chain. Its target is unknown. Clones were read by immunoSEQ multiplex PCR, and TCRdb kept only the in-frame ones, dropping some. Here the sample spans about 100,000 clones, roughly 87% being singletons. These data are taken from a study of graft-versus-host responses after intestinal transplantation. As for the study in general: Each patient got anti-thymocyte globulin induction, then tacrolimus and steroids for approximately 3 years. Whole-study findings and limits: Maximum circulating GvH clone levels tracked with early post-transplant HvG decreases. GvH clones occurred in recipient marrow; some first appeared in ileum or blood.

From germline, CDR1 is SNHLY and CDR2 FYNNEI. This CDR3 spans 15 amino acids. The ends lost 6 bases at V and 4 bases at J; junction bases unmatched: 5. The TCR comes from a human donor who received an intestinal transplant. The V and J genes are TRBV2 and TRBJ2-1; 11 nucleotides line up with TRBD1. Sequences were derived from unstimulated CD4+ T cells sorted from spleen or lymph node cells, sampled before intestinal transplant. Here the CDR3 DNA reads TGTGCCAGCAGGCCCGGGACAGGGGGATACAATGAGCAGTTCTTC. This encodes CASRPGTGGYNEQFF.